The rows below give T cell receptor beta chains drawn from one sample of a study of PD-1 blockade in classical Hodgkin lymphoma. The assay was immunoSEQ multiplex PCR, and TCRdb's table has in-frame clones only and misses some. The data contain about 20,000 clones, less than 70% of them singletons. Material: peripheral blood mononuclear cells (PBMCs), obtained before the fourth cycle of nivolumab. Receptors originate from a human donor with classical Hodgkin lymphoma. The CDR3 runs from the conserved cysteine through the conserved F or W.

j_call	cdr3_length	v_call	cdr3_aa
TRBJ2-3	17	TRBV7-8	CASSSSGRARGTDTQYF
TRBJ1-2	11	TRBV29-1	CSGVNYYGYTF
TRBJ1-1	16	TRBV19	CASSLGLTLGNTEAFF
TRBJ2-7	15	TRBV10-3	CAISDNSYLNYEQYF
TRBJ1-3	18	TRBV28	CASSLGGQLPTSGNTIYF
TRBJ1-2	14	TRBV6-5	CASREGGRNYGYTF
TRBJ2-1	13	TRBV27	CASSPVGGGLSFF
TRBJ2-1	15	TRBV11-2	CASSLGTSGYNEQFF
TRBJ2-7	14	TRBV7-8	CASSRRDSTYEQYF
TRBJ1-4	15	TRBV7-2	CASTAGRAINEKLFF
TRBJ2-7	15	TRBV4-2	CASSQDPAVDYEQYF
TRBJ1-1	14	TRBV19	CASSRTGLNTEAFF
TRBJ2-3	14	TRBV27	CASSVDWSTDTQYF
TRBJ1-4	16	TRBV5-1	CASSPGAGLYNEKLFF
TRBJ2-7	16	TRBV28	CASSRYHVLVPYEQYF
TRBJ1-1	17	TRBV28	CASSFWGQGLSNTEAFF